This T cell receptor beta chain was retrieved from a study of blood T cell repertoires in COVID-19. At the level of the study: Two negative PCRs, clearance, or symptom resolution had been documented for recovered Cohort 3 donors.

CDR1 and CDR2 from the germline V gene are SEHNR and FQNEAQ (reference sequence). Trimming shortened V by 4 bases and J by 0 bases, and 13 bases separated the two germline ends. This CDR3 is built from 16 residues. This clone appeared once. Some clones are missing from TCRdb's copy, which holds only in-frame ones; the method was immunoSEQ multiplex PCR. The data show roughly 190,000 clones, with 85% to 90% seen just once and 20% to 25% held by the top ten. The clonotype was recovered from a woman aged 40 to 50 in a cohort exposed to, infected with or recovered from COVID-19 (not recorded which). The chain links TRBV7-9 to TRBJ1-5, with a tentative D call TRBD1 (6 bases). The source material was PBMCs or T cells enriched from blood (not recorded which). In DNA, the CDR3 is TGTGCCAGCAGCTCGAACCGGGGACATAGCAATCAGCCCCAGCATTTT. As protein: CASSSNRGHSNQPQHF.